A selection of T cell receptor beta chains follows, all from one sample in a study of blood T cell repertoires in COVID-19. Profiling relied on immunoSEQ multiplex PCR, and the TCRdb table lists in-frame clones only, not all of them. The profile covers more than 250,000 clones, with roughly 88% appearing a single time and about 1.7% taken by the ten largest. Sequenced: peripheral blood. Every receptor here comes from a woman aged 45-59 years with acute or convalescent COVID-19. Each CDR3 is given with its conserved first and last residue. Fields, in order: V gene, clone size, D gene, J gene, CDR3 protein, CDR3 DNA. The D gene is left open where the match is weak. The listing skips clone size in some rows; elsewhere it reads once, few, many or a size class.

TRBV24-1	-	-	TRBJ1-1	CATSAPGGTEAFF	TGTGCCACCAGTGCCCCGGGGGGGACTGAAGCTTTCTTT
TRBV9	-	TRBD2	TRBJ2-3	CASSQTSGTDTQYF	TGTGCCAGCAGCCAGACTAGCGGCACAGATACGCAGTATTTT
TRBV5-1	-	-	TRBJ2-5	CASSDAEGGETQYF	TGCGCCAGCAGCGACGCGGAGGGTGGTGAGACCCAGTACTTC
TRBV4-2	-	TRBD1	TRBJ1-5	CASSQDTGTGRQPQHF	TGTGCCAGCAGCCAAGATACTGGGACAGGGCGTCAGCCCCAGCATTTT
TRBV10-3	-	TRBD1	TRBJ1-2	CAIRMDRDDYGYTF	TGTGCCATAAGAATGGACAGGGACGATTATGGCTACACCTTC
TRBV30	-	TRBD2	TRBJ2-1	CASTREGRQFF	TGTGCCAGTACACGGGAGGGGCGCCAGTTCTTC
TRBV11-3	-	-	TRBJ2-3	CASSLGASTDTQYF	TGTGCCAGCAGCTTAGGGGCCAGCACAGATACGCAGTATTTT
TRBV5-3	-	-	TRBJ2-3	CARSLLEDHALRSTDTQYF	TGTGCCAGAAGCTTGTTGGAGGACCACGCTCTTCGTAGCACAGATACGCAGTATTTT
TRBV6-6	-	-	TRBJ1-3	CASSYHTRGSGNTIYF	TGTGCCAGCAGTTACCATACACGGGGCTCTGGAAACACCATATATTTT
TRBV30	-	-	TRBJ1-1	CAWSVGGDTEAFF	TGTGCCTGGAGTGTCGGGGGGGACACTGAAGCTTTCTTT
TRBV27	-	-	TRBJ1-6	CASSDFNSPLHF	TGTGCCAGCAGTGACTTTAATTCACCCCTCCACTTT
TRBV5-1	few	TRBD1	TRBJ1-5	CASSLHPGTGDPLNDQPQHF	TGCGCCAGCAGCTTGCATCCCGGGACAGGGGACCCTCTTAATGATCAGCCCCAGCATTTT
TRBV28	-	TRBD2	TRBJ2-7	CASNGGDLTLYEQYF	TGTGCCAGCAATGGGGGGGACCTCACGCTTTACGAGCAGTACTTC
TRBV2	-	-	TRBJ2-7	CASSLSYEQYF	TGTGCCAGCAGTCTCTCCTACGAGCAGTACTTC
TRBV4-2	-	-	TRBJ2-1	CASSQLFTGTSYNEQFF	TGTGCCAGCAGCCAGTTATTCACAGGGACCTCCTACAATGAGCAGTTCTTC
TRBV4-2	once	TRBD1	TRBJ1-2	CASSQDRDRQLYGYTF	TGTGCCAGCAGCCAAGATCGGGACAGGCAACTCTATGGCTACACCTTC
TRBV7-8	-	-	TRBJ2-3	CASSPLARSQYF	TGTGCCAGCAGCCCACTAGCTCGCTCGCAGTATTTT
TRBV11-2	-	TRBD2	TRBJ2-1	CASSSLAGGIPTYNEQFF	TGTGCCAGCAGCTCACTAGCGGGAGGAATCCCCACCTACAATGAGCAGTTCTTC
TRBV14	-	-	TRBJ2-7	CASSPRRPRGQGAYEQYF	TGTGCCAGCAGCCCAAGAAGGCCCCGGGGGCAGGGGGCCTACGAGCAGTACTTC
TRBV29-1	-	-	TRBJ2-3	CSVSGAADTQYF	TGCAGCGTCTCGGGAGCCGCAGATACGCAGTATTTT
TRBV28	-	TRBD1	TRBJ1-2	CASSSPRDRGGLGYGYTF	TGTGCCAGCAGTTCCCCCCGGGACAGAGGTGGTTTGGGGTATGGCTACACCTTC
TRBV6-5	-	-	TRBJ2-3	CASSYGAADTQYF	TGTGCCAGCAGTTACGGGGCTGCAGATACGCAGTATTTT
TRBV27	once	TRBD2	TRBJ2-3	CASSSLAGVVDTQYF	TGTGCCAGCAGTTCACTAGCGGGAGTTGTAGATACGCAGTATTTT
TRBV20-1	few	TRBD2	TRBJ2-7	CSASGTSGLTYEQYF	TGCAGTGCTAGTGGGACTAGCGGACTTACCTACGAGCAGTACTTC
TRBV7-9	few	-	TRBJ2-5	CASSSETQYF	TGTGCCAGCAGCTCGGAGACCCAGTACTTC
TRBV12-3/TRBV12-4	few	-	TRBJ2-5	CASSFFNRETQYF	TGTGCCAGCAGTTTTTTTAACCGGGAGACCCAGTACTTC
TRBV2	-	TRBD2	TRBJ2-5	CASSGLVSETQYF	TGTGCCAGCAGCGGACTAGTTTCAGAGACCCAGTACTTC
TRBV29-1	-	TRBD2	TRBJ2-7	CSVVVAGSSYEQYF	TGCAGCGTTGTTGTAGCGGGGAGCTCCTACGAGCAGTACTTC
TRBV27	few	-	TRBJ1-2	CASSFGGNYGYTF	TGTGCCAGCAGTTTTGGGGGGAACTATGGCTACACCTTC
TRBV19	-	-	TRBJ1-2	CASSIKTGANYGYTF	TGTGCCAGTAGTATAAAGACAGGCGCTAACTATGGCTACACCTTC
TRBV11-2	-	TRBD2	TRBJ2-3	CASSLNKAGGSTDTQYF	TGTGCCAGCAGCTTAAACAAAGCGGGAGGGAGCACAGATACGCAGTATTTT
TRBV4-1	few	-	TRBJ2-7	CASSQEDSVTYEQYF	TGCGCCAGCAGCCAAGAGGACAGTGTCACCTACGAGCAGTACTTC
TRBV28	-	-	TRBJ1-1	CATRWGYTEAFF	TGTGCCACCCGGTGGGGCTACACTGAAGCTTTCTTT